This T cell receptor beta chain was captured in a study of blood T cell repertoires in COVID-19. About the study: From T cells, B-cell-depleted T cells, or PBMCs came the material, which was cDNA or gDNA.

Sequencing used immunoSEQ multiplex PCR; TCRdb keeps in-frame clones, though not all of them. The sample lists 200,000 to 250,000 clones; over 75% were seen once. This clone was observed a single time. Trimming left V 5 bases short and J 1 base short, with 12 bases between. The length of the CDR3 is 15 residues. The V gene's germline CDR1 is MNHEY and CDR2 SVGEGT. Sequenced material: peripheral blood. The chain couples TRBV6-2 or TRBV6-3 to TRBJ1-5; TRBD1 is a possible D gene (6 bases). The source is a woman in her 40s who had recovered from COVID-19. The chain's CDR3 is CASSPQGWSNQPQHF. The CDR3 DNA reads TGTGCCAGCAGTCCACAGGGTTGGAGCAATCAGCCCCAGCATTTT.